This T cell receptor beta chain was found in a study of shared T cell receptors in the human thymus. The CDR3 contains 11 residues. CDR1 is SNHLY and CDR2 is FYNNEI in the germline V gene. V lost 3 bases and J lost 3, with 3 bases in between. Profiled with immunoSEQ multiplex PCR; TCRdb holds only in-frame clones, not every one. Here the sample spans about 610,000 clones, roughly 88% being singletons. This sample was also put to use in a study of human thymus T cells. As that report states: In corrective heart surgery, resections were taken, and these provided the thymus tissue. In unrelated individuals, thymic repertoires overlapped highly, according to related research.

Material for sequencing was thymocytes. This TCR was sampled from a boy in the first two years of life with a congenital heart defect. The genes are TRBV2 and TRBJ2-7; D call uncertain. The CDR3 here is CASSDFYEQYF. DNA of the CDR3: TGTGCCAGCAGTGACTTCTACGAGCAGTACTTC.